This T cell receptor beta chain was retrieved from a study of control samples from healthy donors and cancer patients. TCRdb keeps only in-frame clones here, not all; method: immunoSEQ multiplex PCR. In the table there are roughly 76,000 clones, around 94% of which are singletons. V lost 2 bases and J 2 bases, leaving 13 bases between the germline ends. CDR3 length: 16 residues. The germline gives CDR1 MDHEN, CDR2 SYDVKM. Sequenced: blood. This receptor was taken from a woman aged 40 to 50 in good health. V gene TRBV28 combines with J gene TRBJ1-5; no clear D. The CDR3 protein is CASSLLLRGGNQPQHF. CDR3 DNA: TGTGCCAGCAGTTTACTTCTCCGCGGGGGCAATCAGCCCCAGCATTTT.